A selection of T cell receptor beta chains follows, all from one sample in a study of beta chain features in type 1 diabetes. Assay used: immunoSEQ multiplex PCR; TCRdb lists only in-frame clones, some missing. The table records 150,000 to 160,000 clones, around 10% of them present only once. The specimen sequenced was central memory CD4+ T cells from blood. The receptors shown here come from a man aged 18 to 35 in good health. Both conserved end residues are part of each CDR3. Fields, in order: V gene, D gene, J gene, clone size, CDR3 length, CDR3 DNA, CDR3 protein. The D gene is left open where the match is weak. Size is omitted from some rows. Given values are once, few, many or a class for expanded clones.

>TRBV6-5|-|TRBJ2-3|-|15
TGTGCCGTTGCCCGCAGGGCGGAAAACAGAAATACGCAGTATTTT
CAVARRAENRNTQYF
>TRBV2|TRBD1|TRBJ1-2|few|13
TGTGCCAGCAGTGGACAGGGGAACTATGGCTACACCTTC
CASSGQGNYGYTF
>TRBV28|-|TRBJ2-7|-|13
TGTGCCAGCGTCGACGGGGGCAAGGTAAAGCAGTACTTC
CASVDGGKVKQYF
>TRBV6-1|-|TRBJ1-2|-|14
TGTGCCAGCAGGATTGGGACAAGCTTATATGGCTACACCTTC
CASRIGTSLYGYTF
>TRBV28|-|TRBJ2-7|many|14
TGTGCCAGCAGTTATTTCCGGGGGGCTTACGAGCAGTACTTC
CASSYFRGAYEQYF
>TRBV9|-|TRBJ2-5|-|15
TGTGCCAGCAGCGTCGGTGCAGGGGTGATGGAGACCCAGTACTTC
CASSVGAGVMETQYF
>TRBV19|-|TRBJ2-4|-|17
TGTGCCAGTAGTAACGAGGGCGGGACACGAGCCAAAAACATTCAGTACTTC
CASSNEGGTRAKNIQYF
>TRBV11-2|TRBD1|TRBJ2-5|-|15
TGTGCCAGCAGCTCCCGAGTGACAGGGCGGCGGACCCAGTACTTC
CASSSRVTGRRTQYF
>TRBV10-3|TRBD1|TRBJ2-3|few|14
TGTGCCATCAGTGGCGGAACAGGGGCAGATACGCAGTATTTT
CAISGGTGADTQYF
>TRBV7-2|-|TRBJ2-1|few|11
TGTGCCAGCAGCTCCGGGACTGAGCAGTTCTTC
CASSSGTEQFF
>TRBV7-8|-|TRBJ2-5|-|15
TGTGCCAGCAGCTTAAACGGGGCAGGGCCAGAGACCCAGTACTTC
CASSLNGAGPETQYF
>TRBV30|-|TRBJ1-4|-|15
TGTGCCTGGAGTGTACCCGGGACAAGAAATGAAAAACTGTTTTTT
CAWSVPGTRNEKLFF
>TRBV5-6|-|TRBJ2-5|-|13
TGTGCCAGCAGCAGAGAGGGGGGCGAGACCCAGTACTTC
CASSREGGETQYF
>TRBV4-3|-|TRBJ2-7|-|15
TGCGCCAGCAGCCAAGAGAAAGTAGGTTCCTACGAGCAGTACTTC
CASSQEKVGSYEQYF
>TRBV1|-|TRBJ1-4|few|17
TGCACCAGCAGCCAAGCGGGCAGGGAGCTCCTTCCCGAAAAACTGTTTTTT
CTSSQAGRELLPEKLFF
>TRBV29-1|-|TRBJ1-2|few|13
TGCAGCGTTTCGGACGGGATCTCCTATGGCTACACCTTC
CSVSDGISYGYTF
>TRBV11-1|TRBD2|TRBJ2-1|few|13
TGTGCCAGCAGCCCGGGACTAGCTGATGAGCAGTTCTTC
CASSPGLADEQFF
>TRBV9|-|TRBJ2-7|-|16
TGTGCCAGCAGCGTAGCTCTTGGGGACTCACGCTACGAGCAGTACTTC
CASSVALGDSRYEQYF
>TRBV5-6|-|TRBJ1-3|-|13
TGTGCCAGCAGCTCGGGACCCGGGAGCACCATATATTTT
CASSSGPGSTIYF
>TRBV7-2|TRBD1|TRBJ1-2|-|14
TGTGCCAGCAGCACACAACAGGGGAACTATGGCTACACCTTC
CASSTQQGNYGYTF
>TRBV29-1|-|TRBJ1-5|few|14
TGCAGCGTTGTTGCGAGAGGAGCTAATCAGCCCCAGCATTTT
CSVVARGANQPQHF
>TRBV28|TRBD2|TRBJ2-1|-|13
TGTGCCAGCAGAAGCGGGGGGGCAAATGAGCAGTTCTTC
CASRSGGANEQFF
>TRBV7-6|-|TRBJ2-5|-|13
TGTGCCAGCAGCCCCCTCCCTCAAGAGACCCAGTACTTC
CASSPLPQETQYF
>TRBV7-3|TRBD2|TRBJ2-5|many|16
TGTGCCAGCAGCCCGGGAGGACTCCCTGGGGGAGAGACCCAGTACTTC
CASSPGGLPGGETQYF
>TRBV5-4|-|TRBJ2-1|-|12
TGTGCCAGCAGCTTGTCGGCTGGAGAGCAGTTCTTC
CASSLSAGEQFF
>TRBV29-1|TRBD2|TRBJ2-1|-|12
TGCAGCGTTATTAGACTAGCGGGTGAGCAGTTCTTC
CSVIRLAGEQFF
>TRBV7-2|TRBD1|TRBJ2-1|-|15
TGTGCCAGCAGCTCAGACAGGGGGCTCTACAATGAGCAGTTCTTC
CASSSDRGLYNEQFF
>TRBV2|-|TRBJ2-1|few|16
TGTGCCAGCAGTGAAAGGGCACGGGCCTCCTACAATGAGCAGTTCTTC
CASSERARASYNEQFF
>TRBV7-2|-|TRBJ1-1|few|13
TGTGCCAGCAGCGAGAGGATGAACACTGAAGCTTTCTTT
CASSERMNTEAFF
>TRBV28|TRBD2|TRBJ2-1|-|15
TGTGCCAGCGACCGAATTGGCGGGGGGGCCAATGAGCAGTTCTTC
CASDRIGGGANEQFF
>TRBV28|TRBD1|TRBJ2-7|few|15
TGTGCCAGCAAAAGTTTCGGGACAGGACTCTACGAGCAGTACTTC
CASKSFGTGLYEQYF
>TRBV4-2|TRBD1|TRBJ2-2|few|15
TGTGCCAGCAGCACACGGACAGGGGACACCGGGGAGCTGTTTTTT
CASSTRTGDTGELFF
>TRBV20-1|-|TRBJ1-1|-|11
TGCAGCGGGGAAGGGTCCACTGAAGCTTTCTTT
CSGEGSTEAFF
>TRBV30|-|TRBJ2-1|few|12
TGTGCCTGGAGTGTACTAGTGGGGGAGCAGTTCTTC
CAWSVLVGEQFF
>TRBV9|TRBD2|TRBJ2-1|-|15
TGTGCCAGCAGCGCCCTAGCGGGACCTAACAATGAGCAGTTCTTC
CASSALAGPNNEQFF
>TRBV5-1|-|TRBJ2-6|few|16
TGCGCCAGCAGCTTGGCTGTATCCTCTGGGGCCAACGTCCTGACTTTC
CASSLAVSSGANVLTF
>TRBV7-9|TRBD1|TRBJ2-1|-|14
TGTGCCAGCAGCCCGGGACAGGGTGCCGATGAGCAGTTCTTC
CASSPGQGADEQFF
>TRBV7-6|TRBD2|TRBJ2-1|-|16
TGTGCCAGCAGCTCTAGTGCCCTACTAGCGGGATATGAGCAGTTCTTC
CASSSSALLAGYEQFF
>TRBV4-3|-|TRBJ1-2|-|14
TGCGCCAGCAGCCAATCAGGGACGGGCGTTGGCTACACCTTC
CASSQSGTGVGYTF
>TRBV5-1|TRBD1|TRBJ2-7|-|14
TGCGCCAGCAGCGGCACGACAGGGCGCTACGAGCAGTACTTC
CASSGTTGRYEQYF
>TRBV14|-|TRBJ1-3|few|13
TGTGCCAGCAGCCAAGATTTACGAAACACCATATATTTT
CASSQDLRNTIYF
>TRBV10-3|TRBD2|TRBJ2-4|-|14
TGTGCCATCAGTGAAGCGGGGGACAAAAACATTCAGTACTTC
CAISEAGDKNIQYF
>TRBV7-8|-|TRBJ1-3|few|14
TGTGCCAGCAGCTTCCGGGGCACTGGAAACACCATATATTTT
CASSFRGTGNTIYF
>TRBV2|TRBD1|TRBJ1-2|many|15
TGTGCCAGCAGTCCTCCGGACAGGTTTAACTATGGCTACACCTTC
CASSPPDRFNYGYTF
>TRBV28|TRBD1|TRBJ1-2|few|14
TGTGCCAGCATAAAGGGACAGGGGCGCAATGGCTACACCTTC
CASIKGQGRNGYTF
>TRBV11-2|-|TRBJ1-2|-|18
TGTGCCAGCAGCGCGCTTCCCTCCGCGACATCGCTTAACTATGGCTACACCTTC
CASSALPSATSLNYGYTF
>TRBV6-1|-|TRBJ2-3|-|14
TGTGCCAGCAGCCCCTCGGGGCGCAGGAATACGCAGTATTTT
CASSPSGRRNTQYF
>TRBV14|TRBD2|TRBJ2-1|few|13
TGTGCCAGCAGCCGGACTAGCGGAACTGAGCAGTTCTTC
CASSRTSGTEQFF
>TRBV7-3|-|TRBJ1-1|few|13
TGTGCCAGCAGCCTGGACCCCGTCGGAGCAGCTTTCTTT
CASSLDPVGAAFF
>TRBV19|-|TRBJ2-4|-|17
TGTGCCAGTAGCGGTTCGGCAGGGCAGATAGCCAAAAACATTCAGTACTTC
CASSGSAGQIAKNIQYF
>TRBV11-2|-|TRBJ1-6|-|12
TGTGCCAGCAGCTTAGAAATGACACCCCTCCACTTT
CASSLEMTPLHF
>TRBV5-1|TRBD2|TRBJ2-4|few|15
TGCGCCAGCAGCGCGGGAGATGTGGCCAAAAACATTCAGTACTTC
CASSAGDVAKNIQYF
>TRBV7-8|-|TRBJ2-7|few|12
TGTGCCAGCAGAGCTACGGCCTACGAGCAGTACTTC
CASRATAYEQYF
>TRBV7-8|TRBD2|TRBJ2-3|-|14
TGTGCCAGCAGCCGCAACGGGAGGACAGATACGCAGTATTTT
CASSRNGRTDTQYF
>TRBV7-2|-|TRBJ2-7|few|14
TGTGCCAGCAGCCCCGGGGGCACCTCCTACGAGCAGTACTTC
CASSPGGTSYEQYF
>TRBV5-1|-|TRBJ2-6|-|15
TGCGCCAGCAGCTTGGGAGGCTCTGGGGCCAACGTCCTGACTTTC
CASSLGGSGANVLTF
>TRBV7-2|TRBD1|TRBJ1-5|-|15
TGTGCCAGCAGTCCCGGGACAGGGACCAATCAGCCCCAGCATTTT
CASSPGTGTNQPQHF